These 30 T cell receptor beta chains came from one sample sequenced in a study of cytomegalovirus exposure and HLA in healthy donors. PCR amplification relied on 60 Vbeta primers (plus 13 Jbeta primers). Measured with immunoSEQ multiplex PCR; TCRdb has only the in-frame clones, and not every one. The table shows about 130,000 clones, with about four fifths occurring only once. The specimen was PBMCs. These receptors originate from a woman between 40 and 55 years old in good health and CMV-seropositive.

The chain links TRBV5-1 to TRBJ2-7; the match to TRBD2 covers 7 bases. The germline V gene encodes CDR1 SGHRS and CDR2 YFSETQ. The CDR3 sequence is 14 residues long. The trim removed 2 bases at V and 6 bases at J, leaving 8 bases unmatched. CDR3 DNA sequence: TGCGCCAGCAGCTTTGCGGGGGAAGCCCGCGAGCAGTACTTC. Protein: CASSFAGEAREQYF.

This clone was picked up one time. This chain links TRBV5-1 with TRBJ1-5; D is ambiguous. Germline V gives CDR1 SGHRS, CDR2 YFSETQ. This CDR3 has 13 residues. The V end was cut by 0 bases, the J end by 5 bases, with 6 bases between. The chain's CDR3 is CASSLAGDQPQHF. The CDR3 DNA reads TGCGCCAGCAGCTTGGCCGGGGATCAGCCCCAGCATTTT.

In this sample, this clone turned up a few times. This chain connects TRBV7-2 to TRBJ2-3; the D gene is possibly TRBD2 (6 bases). This CDR3 comprises 16 residues. V was clipped by 6 bases and J by 0 bases, with 16 bases between them. The germline CDR1 and CDR2 sequences are SGHTA and FQGNSA. CDR3 loop: CASRFGLAESTDTQYF. The CDR3 nucleotides read TGTGCCAGCAGATTCGGATTAGCGGAGAGCACAGATACGCAGTATTTT.

The gene calls are TRBV2 and TRBJ1-2, with D maybe TRBD1 (5 bases). The CDR3 is made up of 12 amino acids. Trimming left V 5 bases short and J 4 bases short, with 8 bases between. The germline gives CDR1 SNHLY, CDR2 FYNNEI. The CDR3 reads CASSQGLYGYTF. As DNA, the CDR3 is TGTGCCAGCAGTCAGGGCCTCTATGGCTACACCTTC.

This clone is judged medium-sized. The genes are TRBV28 and TRBJ1-1; tentatively, D is TRBD1 (5 bases). CDR1 is MDHEN, CDR2 SYDVKM, per germline. Between the trimmed V and J ends, which lost 6 bases and 1 base, there was a span of 12 bases. There are 14 residues in the CDR3. Here the CDR3 reads CASSFTGSNTEAFF. The CDR3 nucleotides are TGTGCCAGCAGCTTTACAGGTTCGAACACTGAAGCTTTCTTT.

The CDR3 here is CASSLEPRTSGVSTDTQYF. CDR3 DNA: TGTGCCAGCAGCTTGGAACCGCGGACTAGCGGGGTCAGCACAGATACGCAGTATTTT. The chain is built from TRBV5-4 and TRBJ2-3, with TRBD2 identical over 12 bases. Germline V gene sequence: CDR1 SGHNT, CDR2 YYREEE (reference sequence). The V and J ends lost 0 bases and 0 bases, in that order; junction bases with no gene match: 8. This CDR3 is 19 amino acids long.

J is TRBJ2-3 and V is TRBV6-5; 7 positions agree with TRBD1. Germline assignment: CDR1 MNHEY and CDR2 SVGAGI. The length of the CDR3 is 14 residues. With 5 bases clipped from V and 3 bases from J, the junction kept 5 bases outside the gene matches. The CDR3 coding sequence is TGTGCCAGCAGTAAATTGACAGGGACAGATACGCAGTATTTT. Its protein product is CASSKLTGTDTQYF.

The chain couples TRBV25-1 to TRBJ2-3; 8 bases are a match to TRBD2. This CDR3 has 16 amino acids. J gave up 4 bases and V 1 base, and 7 bases lay outside the gene matches. Germline V gene data show CDR1 as MGHDK and CDR2 as SYGVNS. CDR3 amino acids: CASSEFSGTDPDTQYF. CDR3 sequence (DNA): TGTGCCAGCAGTGAATTTAGCGGGACCGATCCAGATACGCAGTATTTT.

This clone was seen only once. V gene TRBV28 combines with J gene TRBJ2-3; no definite D call. CDR3 length: 13 residues. V was trimmed by 8 bases and J by 1 base, leaving 10 bases between them. Per germline, CDR1 MDHEN and CDR2 SYDVKM. Here the CDR3 DNA reads TGTGCCAGCGTTTATCGGGGCACAGATACGCAGTATTTT. Its translation is CASVYRGTDTQYF.

The chain links TRBV7-9 to TRBJ2-5; TRBD2 is a possible D gene (5 bases). The CDR3 extends over 13 amino acids. Trimming took off 5 bases at V and 1 base at J, with 8 bases between the two ends. Looked up from germline, CDR1 is SEHNR and CDR2 is FQNEAQ (reference sequence). The CDR3, as DNA: TGTGCCAGCAGCGGACTGGGCCAAGAGACCCAGTACTTC. It encodes CASSGLGQETQYF. Drawing the rest from reference TRBV7-9 and TRBJ2-5, the complete variable domain is DTGVSQNPRHKITKRGQNVTFRCDPISEHNRLYWYRQTLGQGPEFLTYFQNEAQLEKSRLLSDRFSAERPKGSFSTLEIQRTEQGDSAMYLCASSGLGQETQYFGPGTRLLVL.

The chain carries TRBV2 and TRBJ2-2; D ambiguous. V was clipped by 7 bases and J by 7 bases, with 13 bases between them. The V gene's germline CDR1 is SNHLY and CDR2 FYNNEI. The CDR3 consists of 13 residues. CDR3 sequence: CASNEVANGELFF. The CDR3, as DNA: TGTGCCAGCAACGAGGTTGCGAACGGGGAGCTGTTTTTT.

The chain recombines TRBV9 with TRBJ2-1; the match to TRBD2 covers 14 bases. Germline CDR1 reads SGDLS; CDR2 reads YYNGEE. V trimming: 0 bases; J trimming: 8 bases; junction bases outside the gene matches: 4. CDR3 length: 16 residues. Here the CDR3 DNA reads TGTGCCAGCAGCGTAGGGGGACTAGCGGGAGAGGATGAGCAGTTCTTC. This codes for CASSVGGLAGEDEQFF.

The gene calls are TRBV6-1 and TRBJ2-2, with 12 nucleotides matching TRBD2. V trimming: 7 bases; J trimming: 5 bases; junction bases outside the gene matches: 2. The V gene's germline CDR1 is MNHNS and CDR2 SASEGT. There are 14 residues in the CDR3. As DNA, the CDR3 is TGTGCCAGCACGGGACTAGCGGGTACCGGGGAGCTGTTTTTT. Its translation: CASTGLAGTGELFF.

The chain employs TRBV6-5 and TRBJ2-5; 10 nucleotides agree with TRBD2. Germline assignment: CDR1 MNHEY and CDR2 SVGAGI. The trim removed 7 bases at V and 0 bases at J, leaving 2 bases unmatched. The CDR3 contains 14 residues. CDR3 bases: TGTGCCAGCAACCTAGCGGGAGACCAAGAGACCCAGTACTTC. Translated, it gives CASNLAGDQETQYF.

This rearrangement joins TRBV5-5 to TRBJ2-7; 9 bases agree with TRBD2. The CDR3 covers 17 residues. The junction had 14 bases not matched to a gene; V was cut back by 0 bases and J by 7 bases. Germline CDR1 and CDR2: SGHKS and YYEKEE (reference sequence). The CDR3 DNA sequence: TGTGCCAGCAGCTTGGTTGGTAGCGGGAGTTTGGGAGGTGAGCAGTACTTC. It translates to CASSLVGSGSLGGEQYF.

The chain links TRBV7-6 to TRBJ1-1; 7 bases fit TRBD1. J was trimmed by 11 bases and V by 1 base; bases with no gene match: 7. CDR3 size: 13 residues. CDR1 SGHVS and CDR2 FNYEAQ come from the germline V gene. The CDR3 sequence: CASSLEVDRVAFF. In DNA, the CDR3 is TGTGCCAGCAGCTTAGAGGTTGACAGGGTTGCTTTCTTT.

This chain links TRBV11-2 with TRBJ1-1; TRBD1 agrees at 7 bases. Germline V gene data show CDR1 as SGHAT and CDR2 as FQNNGV. The CDR3 spans 15 residues. V lost 4 bases to trimming and J lost 1 base; unmatched junction nucleotides: 6. The chain's CDR3 is CASSSFRDRNTEAFF. The CDR3 coding sequence is TGTGCCAGCAGCTCATTCCGGGACAGGAACACTGAAGCTTTCTTT.

The chain carries TRBV14 and TRBJ1-2; 9 bases are shared with TRBD1. CDR3 length equals 17 residues. The junction had 7 bases not matched to a gene; V was cut back by 0 bases and J by 2 bases. Germline values: CDR1 SGHDN, CDR2 FVKESK. CDR3 in DNA: TGTGCCAGCAGCCAAGATATTTGGGACAGGGCGAACTATGGCTACACCTTC. Its protein is CASSQDIWDRANYGYTF.

The chain employs TRBV6-6 and TRBJ2-1; D unresolved. This CDR3 has 11 amino acids. The V gene's germline CDR1 is MNHNY and CDR2 SVGAGI (reference sequence). Trimming shortened V by 5 bases and J by 8 bases, and 7 bases separated the two germline ends. CDR3 residues: CASSPGHEQFF. CDR3 DNA sequence: TGTGCCAGCAGTCCAGGCCATGAGCAGTTCTTC.

This chain joins TRBV6-6 and TRBJ1-1; D not resolved. Germline CDR1 and CDR2: MNHNY and SVGAGI (reference sequence). The CDR3 spans 13 residues. The V end was cut by 3 bases, the J end by 1 base, with 6 bases between. CDR3 nucleotide sequence: TGTGCCAGCAGTTATAGAGGGAACACTGAAGCTTTCTTT. This translates into CASSYRGNTEAFF.

This chain uses TRBV6-5 with TRBJ1-1, with D possibly TRBD1 on 5 matching bases. V was cut by 4 bases and J by 3 bases, with 15 bases left in between. The CDR3 is 15 amino acids. Germline values: CDR1 MNHEY, CDR2 SVGAGI. The CDR3 coding sequence is TGTGCCAGCAGTTTCAGCGTCACGGGGGACACTGAAGCTTTCTTT. Translating it yields CASSFSVTGDTEAFF.

This chain connects TRBV19 to TRBJ2-7; the D gene is possibly TRBD2 (6 bases). Looked up from germline, CDR1 is LNHDA and CDR2 is SQIVND (reference sequence). The CDR3 is made up of 14 amino acids. V was trimmed by 3 bases and J by 0 bases, leaving 9 bases between them. The CDR3 DNA reads TGTGCCAGTAGTATTAGCGGCACCTCCTACGAGCAGTACTTC. Residues: CASSISGTSYEQYF.

This chain joins TRBV7-9 and TRBJ2-7; D uncertain. Between the trimmed V and J ends, which lost 11 bases and 6 bases, there was a span of 5 bases. Germline V lookup: CDR1 SEHNR, CDR2 FQNEAQ (reference sequence). The CDR3 consists of 8 residues. This CDR3 is CAPLEQYF. As DNA, the CDR3 is TGTGCCCCACTCGAGCAGTACTTC.

The gene calls are TRBV10-3 and TRBJ2-5, with TRBD2 identical over 7 bases. With V trimmed by 0 bases and J by 2 bases, 9 bases remained unmatched. From germline, CDR1 is ENHRY and CDR2 SYGVKD. There are 17 residues in the CDR3. Here the CDR3 reads CAISESLPGLPQETQYF. CDR3 in DNA: TGTGCCATCAGTGAGTCCCTTCCGGGACTACCTCAAGAGACCCAGTACTTC.

The chain has TRBV19 and TRBJ1-3; D unresolved. The germline V gene encodes CDR1 LNHDA and CDR2 SQIVND (reference sequence). Deletions cut 5 bases from V and 1 base from J, with 9 bases between. The length of the CDR3 is 14 residues. The CDR3 DNA reads as TGTGCCAGTAGTGCGTGGAGATCTGGAAACACCATATATTTT. This gives the protein CASSAWRSGNTIYF.

V usage is TRBV10-2 and J usage is TRBJ2-1; tentatively, D is TRBD2 (5 bases). V lost 4 bases and J lost 5, with 18 bases in between. The CDR3 covers 16 residues. Germline V CDR1 and CDR2: WSHSY, SAAADI. The CDR3 sequence is CASSGRSWTQDNEQFF. The DNA of the CDR3 is TGCGCCAGCAGTGGGAGGAGCTGGACCCAGGACAATGAGCAGTTCTTC.

This clone was counted only a few times. This chain uses TRBV19 with TRBJ2-2; the match to TRBD2 covers 12 bases. Germline V gene lookup returns CDR1 LNHDA and CDR2 SQIVND (reference sequence). The trim removed 5 bases at V and 6 bases at J, leaving 4 bases unmatched. The CDR3 consists of 15 residues. CDR3 nucleotides: TGTGCCAGTAGTCTAGCGGGAGGGATTCCCGGGGAGCTGTTTTTT. This codes for CASSLAGGIPGELFF. Combining the CDR3 with reference TRBV19 and TRBJ2-2 gives the whole variable domain DGGITQSPKYLFRKEGQNVTLSCEQNLNHDAMYWYRQDPGQGLRLIYYSQIVNDFQKGDIAEGYSVSREKKESFPLTVTSAQKNPTAFYLCASSLAGGIPGELFFGEGSRLTVL.

The rearrangement links TRBV27 to TRBJ1-3; a possible D gene is TRBD1 (5 bases). Trimming left V 6 bases short and J 8 bases short, with 17 bases between. CDR3 length equals 14 residues. Germline V lookup: CDR1 MNHEY, CDR2 SMNVEV (reference sequence). CDR3 loop: CASSPQAGPYTIYF. The CDR3 DNA reads as TGTGCCAGCAGCCCCCAGGCGGGGCCGTACACCATATATTTT.

V gene TRBV6-6 combines with J gene TRBJ2-7; D is unclear. The V end was cut by 7 bases, the J end by 5 bases, with 9 bases between. There are 11 residues in the CDR3. Germline-derived CDR1 and CDR2 are MNHNY and SVGAGI (reference sequence). The CDR3 region is CASTGVNEQYF. DNA of the CDR3: TGTGCCAGCACCGGAGTTAACGAGCAGTACTTC.

The chain joins TRBV6-5 to TRBJ2-1; TRBD2 matches 10 bases. Per the germline V gene, CDR1 is MNHEY and CDR2 is SVGAGI. This CDR3 comprises 15 residues. With 5 bases clipped from V and 6 bases from J, the junction kept 7 bases outside the gene matches. This CDR3 reads CASSHPSGRINEQFF. The CDR3 bases are TGTGCCAGCAGTCACCCTAGCGGGAGAATCAATGAGCAGTTCTTC.